Sequencing of this TCR beta chain was carried out in a study of sequential checkpoint blockade in melanoma. Study at large: Patients were randomized 1:1 to nivolumab-then-ipilimumab or ipilimumab-then-nivolumab first-line. After both sequences, patients received maintenance nivolumab.

Stated treatment: randomized to nivolumab then ipilimumab (arm A) or the reverse (arm B). The CDR3 runs 14 residues. Germline V gene lookup returns CDR1 MDHEN and CDR2 SYDVKM. The trim removed 2 bases at V and 5 bases at J, leaving 1 base unmatched. Only in-frame clones appear in the TCRdb table, and some are missing; sequencing was by immunoSEQ multiplex PCR. The sample yields some 9,100 clones, less than 80% seen once. This chain joins TRBV28 and TRBJ1-1; 11 nucleotides agree with TRBD1. The sequence was obtained from a human donor with melanoma. The sequences come from CD8+ T cells sorted from blood (inferred from file names), collected from a patient given nivolumab and ipilimumab in sequence. CDR3 DNA sequence: TGTGCCAGCAGTTTAGGACAGGGGGCGACTGAAGCTTTCTTT. It is translated as CASSLGQGATEAFF.